This entry is about one T cell receptor beta chain. This sample was included in a study of T cells in tuberculosis. At the level of the study: Sequenced TCRs come from CD1B-GMM tetramer-binding T cells.

Clones were read by immunoSEQ multiplex PCR, and TCRdb kept only the in-frame ones, dropping some. The sample lists roughly 35,000 clones, more than 85% occurring once. The V end was cut by 0 bases, the J end by 8 bases, with 4 bases between. Germline V gives CDR1 SGHTA, CDR2 FQGNSA. The CDR3 is 12 residues long. This chain connects TRBV7-2 to TRBJ1-4, with unresolved D. The specimen sequenced was PBMCs. The source is a donor between 10 and 29 years old with latent tuberculosis or without tuberculosis infection. CDR3 in DNA: TGTGCCAGCAGCTTAGCCAGGGAAAAACTGTTTTTT. Translation gives CASSLAREKLFF. Full variable domain (outside the CDR3, taken from reference TRBV7-2 and TRBJ1-4): GAGVSQSPSNKVTEKGKDVELRCDPISGHTALYWYRQSLGQGLEFLIYFQGNSAPDKSGLPSDRFSAERTGGSVSTLTIQRTQQEDSAVYLCASSLAREKLFFGSGTQLSVL.